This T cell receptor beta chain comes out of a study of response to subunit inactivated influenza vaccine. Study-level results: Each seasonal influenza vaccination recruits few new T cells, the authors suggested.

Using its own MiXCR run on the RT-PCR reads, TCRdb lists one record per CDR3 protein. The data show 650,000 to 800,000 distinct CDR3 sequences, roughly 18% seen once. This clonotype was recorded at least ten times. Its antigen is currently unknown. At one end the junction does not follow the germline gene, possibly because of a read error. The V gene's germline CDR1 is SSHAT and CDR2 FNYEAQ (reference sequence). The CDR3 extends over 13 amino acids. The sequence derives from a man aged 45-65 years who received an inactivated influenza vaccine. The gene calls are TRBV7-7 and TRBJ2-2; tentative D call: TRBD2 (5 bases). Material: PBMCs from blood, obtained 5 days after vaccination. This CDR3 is CASSYGRGGELFF. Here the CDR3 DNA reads TGTGCTAGCAGCTATGGACGGGGCGGGGAGCTGTTTTTT.